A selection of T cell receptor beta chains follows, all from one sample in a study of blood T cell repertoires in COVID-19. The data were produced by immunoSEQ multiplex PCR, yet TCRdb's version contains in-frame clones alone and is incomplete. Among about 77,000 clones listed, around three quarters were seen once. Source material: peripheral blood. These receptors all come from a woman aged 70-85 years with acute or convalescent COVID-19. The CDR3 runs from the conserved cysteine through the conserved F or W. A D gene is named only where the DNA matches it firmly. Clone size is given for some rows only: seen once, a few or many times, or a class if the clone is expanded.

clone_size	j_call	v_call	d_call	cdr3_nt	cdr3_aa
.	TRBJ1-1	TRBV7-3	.	TGTGCCAGCAGCTTTGGGGCGGGGGGCACTGAAGCTTTCTTT	CASSFGAGGTEAFF
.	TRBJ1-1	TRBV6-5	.	TGTGCCAGCAGTTCCCAGTTGAACACTGAAGCTTTCTTT	CASSSQLNTEAFF
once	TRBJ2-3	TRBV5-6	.	TGTGCCAGCCGCCGAGATACAGATACGCAGTATTTT	CASRRDTDTQYF
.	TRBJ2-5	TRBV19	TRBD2	TGTGCCAGTAAGACCGGAATAGCGGGGGATCAAGAGACCCAGTACTTC	CASKTGIAGDQETQYF
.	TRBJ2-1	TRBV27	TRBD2	TGTGCCAGCAGCCCGGGACACATAAGCTATAGCGGGGGGGACCCCAATGAGCAGTTCTTC	CASSPGHISYSGGDPNEQFF
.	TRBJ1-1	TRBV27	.	TGTGCCAGCAGGGTCCTGAGGGGGTCCACTGAAGCTTTCTTT	CASRVLRGSTEAFF
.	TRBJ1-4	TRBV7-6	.	TGTGCCAGCAGCTTAGTTCAGGGCGAACTGTTTTTT	CASSLVQGELFF
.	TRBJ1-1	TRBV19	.	TGTGCCAGTAGTAGGGAAGGGGGGGTTAATGAAGCTTTCTTT	CASSREGGVNEAFF
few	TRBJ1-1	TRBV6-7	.	TGTGCCAGCAGTTACTTGGCAAAACAGGGAGTAGCTGAAGCTTTCTTT	CASSYLAKQGVAEAFF
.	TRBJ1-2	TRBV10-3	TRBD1	TGTGCCATCAGTGTAGGGGGCGAGGTCCCTCGCTACACCTTC	CAISVGGEVPRYTF
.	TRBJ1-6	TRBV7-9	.	TGTGCCAGCAGATCCGGACAGACTTTGAATTCACCCCTCCACTTT	CASRSGQTLNSPLHF
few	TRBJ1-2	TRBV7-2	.	TGTGCCAGCAGCTTAGATGGGGCCCCTAACTATGGCTACACCTTC	CASSLDGAPNYGYTF
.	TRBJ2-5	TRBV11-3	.	TGTGCCAGCAGCCGAAAAACTAGGTTGGAGACCCAGTACTTC	CASSRKTRLETQYF
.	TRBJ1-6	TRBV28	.	TGTGCCAGCAGTTTTTCAGGGTCCCTAAGCTCCTATAATTCACCCCTCCACTTT	CASSFSGSLSSYNSPLHF
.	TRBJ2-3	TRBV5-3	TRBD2	TGTGCCAGAAGCTTAAGACTAGCGGGTAGTAGCACAGATACGCAGTATTTT	CARSLRLAGSSTDTQYF
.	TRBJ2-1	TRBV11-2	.	TGTGCCAGCAGCTTAGCGGGGAACACCTACAATGAGCAGTTCTTC	CASSLAGNTYNEQFF
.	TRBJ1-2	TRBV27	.	TGTGCCAGCAGTTCTCGGACAGAGTCCCTTGGCTACACCTTC	CASSSRTESLGYTF
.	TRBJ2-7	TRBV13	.	TGTGCCAGCAGCCCCAGACAGACCTACGAGCAGTACTTC	CASSPRQTYEQYF
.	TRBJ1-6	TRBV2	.	TGTGCCAGCAGTGAATTGAGGAGCTCCTATAATTCACCCCTCCACTTT	CASSELRSSYNSPLHF
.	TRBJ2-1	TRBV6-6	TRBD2	TGTGCCAGCAGTTATAGTATAGCGGGGGGGGGCAATGAGCAGTTCTTC	CASSYSIAGGGNEQFF
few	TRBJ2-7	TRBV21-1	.	TGTGCCAGCAGCAAAAAGGGGCGAGAAGGCAGGACCATACTCTCCTACGAGCAGTACTTC	CASSKKGREGRTILSYEQYF
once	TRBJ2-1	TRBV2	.	TGTGCCAGCAGGTCCCATAATGAGCAGTTCTTC	CASRSHNEQFF
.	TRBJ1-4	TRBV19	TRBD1	TGTGCCAGTAGCCCCCTGGGACAGTTAGGGGAAAAACTGTTTTTT	CASSPLGQLGEKLFF
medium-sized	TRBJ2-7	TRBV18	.	TGTGCCAGCTCATCGTTACCTGACCAGGGGGAGCAGTACTTC	CASSSLPDQGEQYF
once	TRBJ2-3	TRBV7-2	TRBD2	TGTGCCAGCAGCGGAAATCTAGCGGGGGGGACAGATACGCAGTATTTT	CASSGNLAGGTDTQYF
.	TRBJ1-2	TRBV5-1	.	TGCGCCAGCAGCTTGGGTGGGCAGGGCCACCTCTATGGCTACACCTTC	CASSLGGQGHLYGYTF
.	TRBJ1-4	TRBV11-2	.	TGTGCCAGCAGCTTAGGTCCTGGGGTGGAGGCTGAAAAACTGTTTTTT	CASSLGPGVEAEKLFF
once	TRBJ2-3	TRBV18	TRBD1	TGTGCCAGCTCACTCCGGACAGGGGGATCAGATACGCAGTATTTT	CASSLRTGGSDTQYF
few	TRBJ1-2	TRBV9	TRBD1	TGTGCCAGCAGCGTCCCTAGAACAGGGGGCGACTATGGCTACACCTTC	CASSVPRTGGDYGYTF
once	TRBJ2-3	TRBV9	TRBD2	TGTGCCAGCAGCGTAGCGGGGGGATCCACAGATACGCAGTATTTT	CASSVAGGSTDTQYF
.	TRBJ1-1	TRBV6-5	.	TGTGCCAGCAGTTACGGGGCAGAAGCTTTCTTT	CASSYGAEAFF
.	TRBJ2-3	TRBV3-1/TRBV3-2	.	TGTGCCAGCAGCCAAGTACTTGATACGCAGTATTTT	CASSQVLDTQYF
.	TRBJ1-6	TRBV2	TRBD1	TGTGCCACCGATGGGACAGGCGATTCACCCCTCCACTTT	CATDGTGDSPLHF
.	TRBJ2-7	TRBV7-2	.	TGTGCCAGCAGCACGGACGACGGAGGAGGGATCTACGAGCAGTACTTC	CASSTDDGGGIYEQYF
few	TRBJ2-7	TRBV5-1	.	TGCGCCAGCAGCTTGGTTGGACTTGACTCCTACGAGCAGTACTTC	CASSLVGLDSYEQYF
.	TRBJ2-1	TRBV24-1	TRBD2	TGTGCCACCAGTGATCTAGCGGTGGGCGGCAATGAGCAGTTCTTC	CATSDLAVGGNEQFF
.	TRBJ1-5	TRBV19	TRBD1	TGTGCCAGCACCAGGCGAGGACAGGCGAGTAACAGCAATCAGCCCCAGCATTTT	CASTRRGQASNSNQPQHF
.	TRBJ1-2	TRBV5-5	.	TGTGCCAGCAGCTTCTCGGGCGGGGAGGGCTACACCTTC	CASSFSGGEGYTF
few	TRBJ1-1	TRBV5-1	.	TGCGCCAGCAGCCCCCTGGGCTTATATGAAGCTTTCTTT	CASSPLGLYEAFF
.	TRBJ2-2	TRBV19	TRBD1	TGTGCCAGTAGTAAGACAGGGGGTTTTACCGGGGAGCTGTTTTTT	CASSKTGGFTGELFF
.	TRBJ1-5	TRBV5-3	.	TGTGCCAGCTCCCTAACGGGCGGGCTGCCCCAGCATTTT	CASSLTGGLPQHF
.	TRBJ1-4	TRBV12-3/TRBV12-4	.	TGTGCCAGCAGTTTCAGTAATGAAAAACTGTTTTTT	CASSFSNEKLFF
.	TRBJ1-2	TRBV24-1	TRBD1	TGTGCCACCAGCGGACAAGTTACGGACAGGGGGCTTGAGGGCTACACCTTC	CATSGQVTDRGLEGYTF
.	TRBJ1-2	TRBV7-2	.	TGTGCCAGCAGCAGACGACAGGTTGGGGGCTACACCTTC	CASSRRQVGGYTF
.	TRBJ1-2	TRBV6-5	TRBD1	TGTGCCACCGCGACAGGGGTTAACTATGGCTACACCTTC	CATATGVNYGYTF
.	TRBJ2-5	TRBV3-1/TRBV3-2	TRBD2	TGTGCCAGCAGCCCGAGCGGGGGACGTCGGGAGACCCAGTACTTC	CASSPSGGRRETQYF
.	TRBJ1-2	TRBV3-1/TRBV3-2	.	TGTGCCAGCAGCCCAACCCGGGGTCTTGGCGGCTACACCTTC	CASSPTRGLGGYTF
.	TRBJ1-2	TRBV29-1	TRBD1	TGCAGCGGAAGGACAGGGCCTATGGGCTACACCTTC	CSGRTGPMGYTF